These 31 T cell receptor beta chains were all obtained from the same sample, sequenced in a study of cytomegalovirus exposure and HLA in healthy donors. PCR involved 60 Vbeta and 13 Jbeta primers. Generated by immunoSEQ multiplex PCR, the TCRdb table keeps only in-frame clones and is missing some. This table has around 120,000 clones, approximately 81% appearing once. What was sequenced was PBMCs. The receptors come from a young man in good health and CMV-seronegative.

This chain uses TRBV2 with TRBJ2-7; D is possibly TRBD1 (5 bases). V was cut by 5 bases and J by 3 bases, with 8 bases left in between. The CDR3 runs 12 residues. Germline V CDR1 and CDR2: SNHLY, FYNNEI. The CDR3 DNA reads TGTGCCAGCAGTCGACAGAGCTACGAGCAGTACGTC. It encodes CASSRQSYEQYV.

The chain employs TRBV13 and TRBJ1-3; no clear D. The V end lost 2 bases, the J end lost 8 bases, and 13 bases lay between the germline ends. This CDR3 has 14 residues. CDR1 and CDR2 from the germline V gene are PRHDT and FYEKMQ (reference sequence). CDR3 residues: CASSLRSSGDTIYF. CDR3 bases: TGTGCCAGCAGCTTACGTTCCTCCGGGGACACCATATATTTT.

In DNA form, the CDR3 reads TGTGCCAGCTCACGAGAGGTCTATGAGCAGTTCTTC. Its translation is CASSREVYEQFF. The V call is TRBV18, the J call TRBJ2-1; D gene unclear. This CDR3 contains 12 residues. CDR1 and CDR2 from the germline V gene are KGHSH and LQKENI. V was pared by 4 bases and J by 8 bases, with 9 bases between.

The chain carries TRBV25-1 and TRBJ2-1; 8 bases match TRBD2. In germline, CDR1 is MGHDK, CDR2 SYGVNS. With 3 bases clipped from V and 10 bases from J, the junction kept 17 bases outside the gene matches. CDR3 length: 17 residues. The CDR3 reads CASSEVGTSSFLTEQFF. The CDR3 DNA is TGTGCCAGCAGTGAGGTCGGGACTAGTTCTTTTCTTACGGAGCAGTTCTTC.

The gene calls are TRBV5-1 and TRBJ2-3, with a possible D match to TRBD2 (6 bases). The CDR3 sequence is 16 residues long. V lost 6 bases and J 2 bases, leaving 19 bases between the germline ends. Germline values: CDR1 SGHRS, CDR2 YFSETQ. CDR3 amino acids: CASKLGGSGTTDTQYF. CDR3 DNA sequence: TGCGCCAGCAAGCTTGGGGGGAGTGGCACCACAGATACGCAGTATTTT.

This clone has a single count. J is TRBJ2-1 and V is TRBV6-6; 10 nucleotides match TRBD1. There are 13 residues in the CDR3. CDR1 and CDR2 (germline): MNHNY, SVGAGI (reference sequence). J was trimmed by 9 bases and V by 10 bases; bases with no gene match: 9. DNA for the CDR3: TGTGCCATCGCGGGACAGGGGTATGGTGAGCAGTTCTTC. This sequence encodes CAIAGQGYGEQFF.

The chain links TRBV9 to TRBJ2-3; possible D gene TRBD1, 5 bases. The CDR3 covers 17 residues. The V and J ends lost 3 bases and 2 bases respectively, with 19 bases between them. CDR1 SGDLS and CDR2 YYNGEE come from the germline V gene. The CDR3 protein is CASSEGLGQGNTDTQYF. CDR3 sequence (DNA): TGTGCCAGCAGCGAGGGGCTGGGGCAGGGCAACACAGATACGCAGTATTTT.

This clone was counted only a few times. This chain uses TRBV2 with TRBJ1-6; TRBD1 might be the D (6 bases). Trimming took 9 bases from V and 5 from J, leaving 17 bases between them. CDR1 is SNHLY, CDR2 FYNNEI, per germline. The CDR3 contains 15 residues. CDR3 bases: TGTGCCAGAAATAATCCCCGGGACAATAATTCACCCCTCCACTTT. Protein sequence: CARNNPRDNNSPLHF.

The rearrangement links TRBV4-1 to TRBJ1-6; D is ambiguous. The CDR3 length is 17 residues. Between the trimmed V and J ends, which lost 2 bases and 2 bases, there was a span of 13 bases. Per the germline V gene, CDR1 is MGHRA and CDR2 is YSYEKL. CDR3 sequence reads: CASSQLTGSPYNSPLHF. The CDR3 coding sequence is TGCGCCAGCAGCCAATTGACTGGGTCCCCCTATAATTCACCCCTCCACTTT.

This chain uses TRBV7-9 with TRBJ2-1; the D is unclear. The CDR3 covers 14 residues. Between the trimmed V and J ends, which lost 4 bases and 3 bases, there was a span of 10 bases. Germline V lookup: CDR1 SEHNR, CDR2 FQNEAQ (reference sequence). In nucleotides, the CDR3 is TGTGCCAGCAGCTCTGACACCAACTACAATGAGCAGTTCTTC. Its protein product is CASSSDTNYNEQFF.

The chain carries TRBV19 and TRBJ1-1, with D perhaps matching TRBD1 (5 bases). The CDR3 length is 12 residues. Germline V gene data show CDR1 as LNHDA and CDR2 as SQIVND (reference sequence). V was trimmed by 8 bases and J by 1 base, leaving 8 bases between them. CDR3 sequence (DNA): TGTGCCAGTGGAACAGGGAACACTGAAGCTTTCTTT. It yields the protein CASGTGNTEAFF.

This clone was observed a few times. The V call is TRBV4-1, the J call TRBJ1-5; TRBD1 matches at 7 bases. The CDR3 extends over 16 amino acids. V dropped 4 bases and J dropped 2; count of bases not matched to a gene: 8. Germline CDR1 MGHRA, CDR2 YSYEKL. CDR3 coding DNA: TGCGCCAGCAGCCGGTATTTTGGACAGGGCAATCAGCCCCAGCATTTT. Protein product: CASSRYFGQGNQPQHF.

The chain couples TRBV10-2 to TRBJ2-1, with 9 positions matching TRBD2. V was clipped by 5 bases and J by 1 base; unmatched bases: 6. The CDR3 contains 16 residues. The germline gives CDR1 WSHSY, CDR2 SAAADI. The DNA for the CDR3 is TGCGCCAGCAGTTTAGCGGGAGCCTCGTCCTACAATGAGCAGTTCTTC. Amino acids: CASSLAGASSYNEQFF.

The rearrangement joins TRBV4-3 to TRBJ2-7; perhaps TRBD1 as D (6 bases). The CDR3 loop spans 13 amino acids. Germline V lookup: CDR1 LGHNA, CDR2 YSLEER. Trimming removed 0 bases from V and 7 bases from J, with 10 bases in between. The CDR3 region has the DNA TGCGCCAGCAGCCAAGACCAGGGGCTGGAGCAGTACTTC. Translation: CASSQDQGLEQYF.

The chain employs TRBV11-2 and TRBJ1-4; tentative D call: TRBD1 (6 bases). This CDR3 has 17 amino acids. Germline V lookup: CDR1 SGHAT, CDR2 FQNNGV. The germline V and J ends were trimmed by 6 bases and 7 bases, with 24 bases remaining between them. The CDR3, as DNA: TGTGCCAGCAGGCTTAGAGTGGTCACAGGGATGGGTGAAAAACTGTTTTTT. Translating it yields CASRLRVVTGMGEKLFF.

The chain employs TRBV7-6 and TRBJ1-2; possible D gene TRBD1, 5 bases. The CDR3 covers 14 residues. CDR1 is SGHVS and CDR2 is FNYEAQ in the germline V gene. The germline V and J ends were trimmed by 0 bases and 8 bases, with 13 bases remaining between them. The CDR3 loop reads CASSLAAGAGGYTF. The CDR3 coding sequence is TGTGCCAGCAGCTTAGCAGCTGGGGCTGGGGGCTACACCTTC.

The chain is built from TRBV7-3 and TRBJ2-1; 11 positions match TRBD2. Trimming cost V 5 bases and J 4 bases; bases outside gene matches: 1. This CDR3 is 14 amino acids long. Germline lookup yields CDR1 SGHTA and CDR2 FQGTGA. The CDR3 sequence is CASSPSGRYNEQFF. The CDR3 DNA is TGTGCCAGCAGCCCTAGCGGGAGGTACAATGAGCAGTTCTTC.

The chain carries TRBV4-2 and TRBJ2-2; 10 positions agree with TRBD2. CDR3 length equals 16 residues. Unmatched junction bases numbered 5, after V lost 4 bases and J lost 3 bases. Germline V gene lookup returns CDR1 LGHNA and CDR2 YNFKEQ. CDR3 coding DNA: TGTGCCAGCAGCCGAGGGACTAGCGTTTACACCGGGGAGCTGTTTTTT. This encodes CASSRGTSVYTGELFF.

V usage is TRBV13 and J usage is TRBJ2-7; unclear D gene. The CDR3 runs to 13 residues. CDR1 PRHDT and CDR2 FYEKMQ come from the germline V gene (reference sequence). V was shortened by 1 base and J by 5 bases, with 9 bases between the two germline ends. The CDR3 here is CASSLELRNEQYF. The CDR3 DNA reads as TGTGCCAGCAGCTTAGAACTAAGGAACGAGCAGTACTTC.

J is TRBJ1-2 and V is TRBV7-2; D is unclear. V was clipped by 5 bases and J by 6 bases, with 13 bases between them. Looked up from germline, CDR1 is SGHTA and CDR2 is FQGNSA. The CDR3 loop spans 13 amino acids. The CDR3 here is CASSPGPGHGYTF. In DNA, the CDR3 is TGTGCCAGCAGCCCCGGTCCCGGTCATGGCTACACCTTC.

This chain joins TRBV5-6 and TRBJ2-5; tentatively, D is TRBD1 (5 bases). This CDR3 comprises 16 residues. V was clipped by 0 bases and J by 4 bases, with 16 bases between them. Per the germline V gene, CDR1 is SGHDT and CDR2 is YYEEEE. CDR3 sequence: CASSLVWASRAETQYF. For the CDR3, the DNA is TGTGCCAGCAGCTTGGTTTGGGCATCCAGGGCAGAGACCCAGTACTTC.

The rearrangement joins TRBV4-1 to TRBJ2-3; 7 bases agree with TRBD2. V dropped 4 bases and J dropped 1; count of bases not matched to a gene: 2. CDR1 is MGHRA and CDR2 is YSYEKL in the germline V gene. The CDR3 sequence is 14 residues long. CDR3 DNA sequence: TGCGCCAGCAGCCTAAGCGGGGGCACAGATACGCAGTATTTT. This translates into CASSLSGGTDTQYF.

In DNA, the CDR3 is TGCGCCAGCAGTGAGTGGGAGTGTGAAGCTTTCTTT. The encoded protein is CASSEWECEAFF. The chain uses TRBV10-2 and TRBJ1-1, with unresolved D. The V gene's germline CDR1 is WSHSY and CDR2 SAAADI. The CDR3 has 12 amino acids. Trimming took off 1 base at V and 7 bases at J, with 7 bases between the two ends.

Only a few counts were recorded for this clone. CDR3 coding DNA: TGCGCCAGCAGTCAGGACAGGTCCTATGGCTACACCTTC. This translates into CASSQDRSYGYTF. The chain joins TRBV23-1 to TRBJ1-2; 7 positions agree with TRBD1. TRBV23-1 is identified as an open reading frame with a role that is uncertain. V shed 3 bases, J shed 4 bases, and the junction held 2 bases outside the gene matches. This CDR3 spans 13 amino acids.

This clone came up a few times. J is TRBJ1-1 and V is TRBV28; the D is unclear. Germline V gene sequence: CDR1 MDHEN, CDR2 SYDVKM. The length of the CDR3 is 13 residues. Trimming stripped 3 bases from V and 8 bases from J, with 13 bases between. CDR3 residues: CASSFRSGREAFF. The DNA of the CDR3 is TGTGCCAGCAGTTTTCGTTCGGGGAGAGAAGCTTTCTTT.

This rearrangement joins TRBV29-1 to TRBJ2-1, with 8 bases lining up with TRBD1. Trimming cost V 3 bases and J 4 bases; bases outside gene matches: 5. Germline lookup yields CDR1 SQVTM and CDR2 ANQGSEA. The length of the CDR3 is 14 residues. CDR3 DNA: TGCAGCGTTGAGAGAGACAGGGGTTACAATGAGCAGTTCTTC. The encoded protein is CSVERDRGYNEQFF.

This clone was detected a few times. V is TRBV6-6 and J is TRBJ1-2, with D uncertain. Trimming took off 2 bases at V and 3 bases at J, with 7 bases between the two ends. This CDR3 region has 13 residues. Germline V gene data show CDR1 as MNHNY and CDR2 as SVGAGI (reference sequence). CDR3: CASSYGEDYGYTF. The CDR3 DNA reads TGTGCCAGCAGTTACGGTGAGGACTATGGCTACACCTTC.

This clone was observed a few times. The V and J genes are TRBV5-1 and TRBJ1-1; TRBD1 might be the D (6 bases). CDR1 and CDR2 from the germline V gene are SGHRS and YFSETQ. The V and J ends lost 6 bases and 1 base respectively, with 10 bases between them. The CDR3 covers 13 residues. The CDR3 loop reads CASTQQGNTEAFF. The CDR3 region has the DNA TGCGCCAGCACCCAACAGGGGAACACTGAAGCTTTCTTT.

This clone appeared a single time. The rearrangement uses TRBV28 and TRBJ2-7, with D maybe TRBD2 (6 bases). V lost 6 bases and J 5 bases, leaving 17 bases between the germline ends. Looked up from germline, CDR1 is MDHEN and CDR2 is SYDVKM. CDR3 length: 14 residues. CDR3 residues: CASRRGEVRNEQYF. For the CDR3, the DNA is TGTGCCAGCAGAAGAGGGGAGGTGAGGAACGAGCAGTACTTC.

Worth noting for this clone: At one boundary the junction diverges from the germline segment, which might be a read error. The chain employs TRBV9 and TRBJ2-1, with TRBD2 matching 12 bases. This CDR3 has 16 amino acids. Germline CDR1 reads SGDLS; CDR2 reads YYNGEE. The CDR3 sequence is CASSPRTSGIIDEQLF. The DNA of the CDR3 is TGTGCCAGCAGCCCAAGGACTAGCGGGATTATCGATGAGCAGCTCTTC.

This clone was recorded only once. This chain connects TRBV2 to TRBJ2-7, with D possibly matching TRBD1 (6 bases). Trimming shortened V by 7 bases and J by 6 bases, and 19 bases separated the two germline ends. There are 14 residues in the CDR3. Germline V gives CDR1 SNHLY, CDR2 FYNNEI. For the CDR3, the DNA is TGTGCCAGCATCGAGACAGGCGGGTCCGTCGAGCAGTACTTC. The encoded protein is CASIETGGSVEQYF. The full variable domain, in which reference TRBV2 and TRBJ2-7 provide the parts outside the CDR3, is EPEVTQTPSHQVTQMGQEVILRCVPISNHLYFYWYRQILGQKVEFLVSFYNNEISEKSEIFDDQFSVERPDGSNFTLKIRSTKLEDSAMYFCASIETGGSVEQYFGPGTRLTVT.